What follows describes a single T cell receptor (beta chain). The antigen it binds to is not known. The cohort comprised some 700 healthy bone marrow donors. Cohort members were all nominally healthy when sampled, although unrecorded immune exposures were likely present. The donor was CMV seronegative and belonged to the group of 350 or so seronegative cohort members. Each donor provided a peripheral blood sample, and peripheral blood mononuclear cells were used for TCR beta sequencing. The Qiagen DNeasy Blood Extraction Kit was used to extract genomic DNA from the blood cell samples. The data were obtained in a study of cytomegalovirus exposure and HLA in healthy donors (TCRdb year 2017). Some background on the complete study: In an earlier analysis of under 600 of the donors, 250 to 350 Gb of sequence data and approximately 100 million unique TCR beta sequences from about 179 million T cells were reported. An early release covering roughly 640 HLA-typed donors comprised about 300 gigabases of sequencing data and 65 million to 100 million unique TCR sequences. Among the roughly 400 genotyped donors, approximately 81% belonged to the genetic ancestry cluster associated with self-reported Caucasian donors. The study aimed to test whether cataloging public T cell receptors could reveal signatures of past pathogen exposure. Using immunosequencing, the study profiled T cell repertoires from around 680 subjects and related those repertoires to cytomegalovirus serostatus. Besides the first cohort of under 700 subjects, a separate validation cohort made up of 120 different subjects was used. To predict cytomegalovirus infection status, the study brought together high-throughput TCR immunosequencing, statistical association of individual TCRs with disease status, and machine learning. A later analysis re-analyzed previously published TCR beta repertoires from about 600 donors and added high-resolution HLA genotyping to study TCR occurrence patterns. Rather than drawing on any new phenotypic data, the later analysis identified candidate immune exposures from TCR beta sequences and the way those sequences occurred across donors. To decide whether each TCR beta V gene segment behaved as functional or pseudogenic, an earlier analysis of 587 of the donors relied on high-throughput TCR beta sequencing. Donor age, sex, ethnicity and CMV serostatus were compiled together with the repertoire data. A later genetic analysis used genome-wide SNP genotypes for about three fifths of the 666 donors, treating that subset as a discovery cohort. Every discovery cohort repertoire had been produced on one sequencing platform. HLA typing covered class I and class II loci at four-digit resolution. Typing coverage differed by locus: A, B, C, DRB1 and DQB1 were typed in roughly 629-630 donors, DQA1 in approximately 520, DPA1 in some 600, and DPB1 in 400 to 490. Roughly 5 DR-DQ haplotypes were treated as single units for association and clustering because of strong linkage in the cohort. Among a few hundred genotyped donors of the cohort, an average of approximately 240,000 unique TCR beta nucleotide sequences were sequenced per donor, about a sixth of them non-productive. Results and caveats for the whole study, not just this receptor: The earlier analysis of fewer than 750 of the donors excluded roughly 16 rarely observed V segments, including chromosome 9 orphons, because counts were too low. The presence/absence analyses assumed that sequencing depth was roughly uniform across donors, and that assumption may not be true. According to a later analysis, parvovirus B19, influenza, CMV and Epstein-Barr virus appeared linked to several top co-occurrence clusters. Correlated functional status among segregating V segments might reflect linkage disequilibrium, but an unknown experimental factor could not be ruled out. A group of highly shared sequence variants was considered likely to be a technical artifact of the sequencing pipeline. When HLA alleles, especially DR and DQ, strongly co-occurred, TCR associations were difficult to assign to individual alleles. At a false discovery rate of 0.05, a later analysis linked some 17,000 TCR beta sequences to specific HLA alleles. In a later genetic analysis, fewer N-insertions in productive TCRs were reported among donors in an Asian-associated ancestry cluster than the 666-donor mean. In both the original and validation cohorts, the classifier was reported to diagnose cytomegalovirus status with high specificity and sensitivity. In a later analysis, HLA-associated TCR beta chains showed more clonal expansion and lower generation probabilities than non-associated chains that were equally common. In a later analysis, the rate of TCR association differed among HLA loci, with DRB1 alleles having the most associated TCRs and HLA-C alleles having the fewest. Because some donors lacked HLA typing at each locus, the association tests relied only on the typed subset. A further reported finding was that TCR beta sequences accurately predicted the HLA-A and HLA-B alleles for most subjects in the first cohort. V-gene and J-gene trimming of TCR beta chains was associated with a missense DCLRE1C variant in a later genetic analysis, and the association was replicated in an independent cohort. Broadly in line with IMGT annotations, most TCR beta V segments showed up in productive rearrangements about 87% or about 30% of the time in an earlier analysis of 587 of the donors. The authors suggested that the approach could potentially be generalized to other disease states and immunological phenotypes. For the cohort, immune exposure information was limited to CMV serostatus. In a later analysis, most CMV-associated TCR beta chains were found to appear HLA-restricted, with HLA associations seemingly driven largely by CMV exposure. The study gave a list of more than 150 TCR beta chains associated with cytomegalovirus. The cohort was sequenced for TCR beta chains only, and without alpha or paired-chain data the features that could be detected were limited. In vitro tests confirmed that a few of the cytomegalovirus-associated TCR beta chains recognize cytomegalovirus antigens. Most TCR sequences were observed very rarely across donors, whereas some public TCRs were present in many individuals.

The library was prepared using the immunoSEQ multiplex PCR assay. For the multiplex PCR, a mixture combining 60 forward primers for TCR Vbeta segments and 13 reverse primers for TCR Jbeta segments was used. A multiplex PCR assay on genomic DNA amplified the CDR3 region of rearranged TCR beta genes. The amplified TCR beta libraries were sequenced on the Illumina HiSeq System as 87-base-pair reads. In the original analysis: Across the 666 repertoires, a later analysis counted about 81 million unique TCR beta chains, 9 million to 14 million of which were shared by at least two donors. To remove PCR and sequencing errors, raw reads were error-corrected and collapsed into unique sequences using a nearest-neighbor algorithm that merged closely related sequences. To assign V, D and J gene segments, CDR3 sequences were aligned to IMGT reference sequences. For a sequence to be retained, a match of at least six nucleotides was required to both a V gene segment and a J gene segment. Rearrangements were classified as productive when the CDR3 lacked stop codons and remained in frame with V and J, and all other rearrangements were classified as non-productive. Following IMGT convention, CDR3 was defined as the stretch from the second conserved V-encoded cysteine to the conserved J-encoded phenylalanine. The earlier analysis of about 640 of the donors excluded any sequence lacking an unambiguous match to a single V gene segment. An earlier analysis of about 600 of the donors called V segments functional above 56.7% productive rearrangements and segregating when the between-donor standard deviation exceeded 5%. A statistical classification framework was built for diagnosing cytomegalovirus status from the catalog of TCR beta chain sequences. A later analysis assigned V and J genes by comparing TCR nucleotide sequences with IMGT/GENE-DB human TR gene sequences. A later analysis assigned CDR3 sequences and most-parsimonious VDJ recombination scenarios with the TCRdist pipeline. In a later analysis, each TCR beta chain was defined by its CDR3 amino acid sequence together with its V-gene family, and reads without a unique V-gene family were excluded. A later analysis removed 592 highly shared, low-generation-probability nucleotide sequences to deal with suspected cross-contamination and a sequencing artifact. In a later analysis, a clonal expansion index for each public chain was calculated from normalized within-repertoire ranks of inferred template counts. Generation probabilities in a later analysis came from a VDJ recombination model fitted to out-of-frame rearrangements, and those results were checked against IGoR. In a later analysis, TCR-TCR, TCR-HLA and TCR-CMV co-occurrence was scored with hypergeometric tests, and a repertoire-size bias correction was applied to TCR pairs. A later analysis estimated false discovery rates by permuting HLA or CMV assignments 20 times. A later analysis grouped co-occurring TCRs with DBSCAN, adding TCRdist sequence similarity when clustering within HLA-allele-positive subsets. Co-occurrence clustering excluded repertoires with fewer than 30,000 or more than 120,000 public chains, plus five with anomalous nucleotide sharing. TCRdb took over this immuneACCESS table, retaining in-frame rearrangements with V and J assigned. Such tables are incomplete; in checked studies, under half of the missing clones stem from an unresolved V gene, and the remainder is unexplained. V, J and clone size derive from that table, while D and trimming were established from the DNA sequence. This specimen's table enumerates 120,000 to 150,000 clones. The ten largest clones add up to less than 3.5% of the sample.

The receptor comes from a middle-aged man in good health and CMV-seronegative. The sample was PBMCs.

The DNA sequence is TGTGCCAGCCTGGGGCAGGGCTCCTACGAGCAGTACTTC. Its protein reads: CASLGQGSYEQYF. The chain is made from TRBV6-1 and TRBJ2-7; perhaps TRBD1 is the D gene, with 5 bases matching. For CDR1 and CDR2, the germline V gene lists MNHNS and SASEGT. The CDR3 runs 13 amino acids, cysteine and phenylalanine included. Just the 39-base CDR3 DNA is kept, in frame starting at base 1. Deletion took 8 bases off V and 0 bases off J, with a span of 11 bases between the germline ends.